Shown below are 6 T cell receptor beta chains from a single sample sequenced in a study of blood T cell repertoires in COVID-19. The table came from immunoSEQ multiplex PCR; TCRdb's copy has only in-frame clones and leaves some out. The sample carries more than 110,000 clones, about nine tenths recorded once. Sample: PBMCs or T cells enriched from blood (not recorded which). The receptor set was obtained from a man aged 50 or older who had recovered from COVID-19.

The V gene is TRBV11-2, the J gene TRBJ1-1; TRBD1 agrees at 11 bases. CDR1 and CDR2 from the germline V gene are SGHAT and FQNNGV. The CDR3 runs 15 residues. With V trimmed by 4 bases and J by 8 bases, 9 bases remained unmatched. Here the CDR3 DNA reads TGTGCCAGCAGCTCAATCGGACAGGGGGCTAAAGAAGCTTTCTTT. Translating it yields CASSSIGQGAKEAFF.

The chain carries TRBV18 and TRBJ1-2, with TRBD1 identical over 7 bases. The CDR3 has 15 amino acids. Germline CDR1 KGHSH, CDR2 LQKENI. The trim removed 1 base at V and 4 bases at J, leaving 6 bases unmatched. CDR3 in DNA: TGTGCCAGCTCACCACTCGAGGGGGCGGGCTATGGCTACACCTTC. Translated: CASSPLEGAGYGYTF.

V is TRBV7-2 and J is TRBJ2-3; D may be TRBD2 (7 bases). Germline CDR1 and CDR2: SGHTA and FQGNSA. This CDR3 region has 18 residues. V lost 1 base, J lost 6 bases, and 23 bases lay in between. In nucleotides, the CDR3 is TGTGCCAGCAGCTTAGGGCGGGGGCAAAACGTTACCAAGGATACGCAGTATTTT. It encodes CASSLGRGQNVTKDTQYF.

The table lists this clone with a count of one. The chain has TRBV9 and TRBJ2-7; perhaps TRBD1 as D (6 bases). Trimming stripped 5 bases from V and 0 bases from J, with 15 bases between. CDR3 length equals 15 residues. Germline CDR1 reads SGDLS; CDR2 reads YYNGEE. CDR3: CASSSQGLGSYEQYF. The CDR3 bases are TGTGCCAGCAGTTCCCAGGGGCTGGGCTCCTACGAGCAGTACTTC.

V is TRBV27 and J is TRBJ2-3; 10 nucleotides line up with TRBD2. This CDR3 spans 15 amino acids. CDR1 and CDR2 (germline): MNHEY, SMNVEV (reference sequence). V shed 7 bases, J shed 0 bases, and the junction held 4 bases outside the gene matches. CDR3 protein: CASIRAGGSTDTQYF. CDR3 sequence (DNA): TGTGCCAGCATTAGAGCGGGGGGGAGCACAGATACGCAGTATTTT.

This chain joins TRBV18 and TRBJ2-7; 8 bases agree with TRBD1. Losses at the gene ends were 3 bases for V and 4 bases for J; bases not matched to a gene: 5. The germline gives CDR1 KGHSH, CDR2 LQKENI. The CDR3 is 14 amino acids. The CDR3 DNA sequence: TGTGCCAGCTCACCTTGGGACAGGATATACGAGCAGTACGTC. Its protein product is CASSPWDRIYEQYV.